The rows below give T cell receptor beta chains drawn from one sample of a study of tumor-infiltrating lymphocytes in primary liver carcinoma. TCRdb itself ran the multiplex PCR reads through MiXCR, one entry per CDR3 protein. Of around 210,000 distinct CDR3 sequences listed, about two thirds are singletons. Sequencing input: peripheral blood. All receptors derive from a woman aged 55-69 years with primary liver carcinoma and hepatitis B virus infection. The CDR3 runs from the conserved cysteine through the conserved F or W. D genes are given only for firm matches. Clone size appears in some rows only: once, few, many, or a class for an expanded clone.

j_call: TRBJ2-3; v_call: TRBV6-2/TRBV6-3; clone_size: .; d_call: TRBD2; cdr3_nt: TGTGCCAGCAGTTACTCGGTTGCGGGAGATACGGCAGATATGCAGTATTTT; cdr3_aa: CASSYSVAGDTADMQYF
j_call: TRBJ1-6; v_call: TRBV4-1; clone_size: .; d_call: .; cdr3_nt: TGCGCCAGCAGCCAGGGGGACTATAATTCACCCCTCCACTTT; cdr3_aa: CASSQGDYNSPLHF
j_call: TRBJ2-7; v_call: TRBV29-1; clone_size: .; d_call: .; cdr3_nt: TGCAGCGTTGAGGTATGGCAGGGCCCGGGCGAGCAGTACTTC; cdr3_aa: CSVEVWQGPGEQYF
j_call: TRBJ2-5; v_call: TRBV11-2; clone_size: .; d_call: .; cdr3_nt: TGTGTCAGCAGCTTGGGGTCGGTGGAGACCCAGCACTTC; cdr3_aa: CVSSLGSVETQHF
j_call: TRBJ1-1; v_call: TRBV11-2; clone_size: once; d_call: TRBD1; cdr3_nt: TGTGCCAGCAGCGTGCGGACAGGGCGGATTGAAGCTTTCTTT; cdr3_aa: CASSVRTGRIEAFF
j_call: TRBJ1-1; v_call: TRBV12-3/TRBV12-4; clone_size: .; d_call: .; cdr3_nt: TGTCCCTGCAGTTTTGCGGGAGTTCAGGCTTTCTTT; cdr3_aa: CPCSFAGVQAFF
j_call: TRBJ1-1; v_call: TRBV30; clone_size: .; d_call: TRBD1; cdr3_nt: TGTGCCTGGAGTGGAAGGGGGCTCGGCACTGAAGCTTTCTTT; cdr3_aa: CAWSGRGLGTEAFF
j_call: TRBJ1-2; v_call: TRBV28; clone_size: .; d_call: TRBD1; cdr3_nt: TGTACCAGCACCAGCCGGGACAGGGGCCTCTATGGCTACACCTTC; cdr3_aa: CTSTSRDRGLYGYTF
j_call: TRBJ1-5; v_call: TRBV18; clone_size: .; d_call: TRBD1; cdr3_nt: TGTGCCAACTCTCCGAGACAGGGTAGTAGCAATCAGCCCCAACATTTC; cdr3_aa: CANSPRQGSSNQPQHF
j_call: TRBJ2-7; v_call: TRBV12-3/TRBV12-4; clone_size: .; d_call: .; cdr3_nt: TGTGCCAACAGTTCTGTAGGGGCGAACGAGCAGTACTTC; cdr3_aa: CANSSVGANEQYF
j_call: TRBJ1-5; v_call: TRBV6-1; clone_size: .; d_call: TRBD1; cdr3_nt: TGTGCAAGCACCCCAGGGGGCCATCAGCCCCAGCATTTT; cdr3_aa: CASTPGGHQPQHF
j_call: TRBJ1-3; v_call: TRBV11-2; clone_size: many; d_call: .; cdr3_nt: TGTGCCAGCAGCTTAGATCCCGGACCGCAAAGCACCATATATTTT; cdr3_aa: CASSLDPGPQSTIYF
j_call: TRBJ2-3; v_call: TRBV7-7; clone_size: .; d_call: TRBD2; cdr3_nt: TGTACTAGCAGCCCCGGGACTAGCGGGAGGAGCACAGATACGCAGTATTTT; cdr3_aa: CTSSPGTSGRSTDTQYF
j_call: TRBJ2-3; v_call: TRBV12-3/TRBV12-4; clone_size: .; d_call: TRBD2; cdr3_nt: TGTGCCAGCACGTTAGCGAGCGGGGGCACAGATACGCAGTATTTT; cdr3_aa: CASTLASGGTDTQYF
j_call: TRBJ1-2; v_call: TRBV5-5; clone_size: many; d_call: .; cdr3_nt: TGTGCCAGCAGCTTGCTAGACAAGAACTATGGCTACACCTTC; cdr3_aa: CASSLLDKNYGYTF
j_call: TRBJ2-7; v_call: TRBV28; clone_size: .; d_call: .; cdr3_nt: TGTGCCAGCAGTTTAGGGGGTATGACGTACGAGCAGTACTTC; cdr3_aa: CASSLGGMTYEQYF
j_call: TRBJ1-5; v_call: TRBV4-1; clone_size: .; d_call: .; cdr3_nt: TGCGCCAGCAGCCAAGATAGGTCCAGGGGATTCAATCGGCCCCATCATTTT; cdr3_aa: CASSQDRSRGFNRPHHF
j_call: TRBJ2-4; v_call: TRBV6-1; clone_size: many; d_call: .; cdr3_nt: TGTGCCAGCAGCCCTGGACCCGTTCTGGGGGCCAAAAACATTCAGTACTTC; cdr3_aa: CASSPGPVLGAKNIQYF
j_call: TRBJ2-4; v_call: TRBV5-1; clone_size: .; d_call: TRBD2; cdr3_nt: TGCGCCGGCAGCCCACCGACTAGCGGAGCCAAAAACATTCAGTACTTC; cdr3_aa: CAGSPPTSGAKNIQYF
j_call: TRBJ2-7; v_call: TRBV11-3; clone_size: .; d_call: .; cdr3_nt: TGTGCCAGCTGCTTAGGTCGCCGGGGCGAGCAGTACTTT; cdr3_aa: CASCLGRRGEQYF
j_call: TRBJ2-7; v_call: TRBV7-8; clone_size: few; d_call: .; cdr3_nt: TGTGCCAGCAGCTGGGAGACAGGGAGGTTCTACGAGCAGTACTTC; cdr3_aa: CASSWETGRFYEQYF
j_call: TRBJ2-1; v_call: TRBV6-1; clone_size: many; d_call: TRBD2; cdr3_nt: TGTGCCAGCAGTTTATCGGGAGGGAATCTTAACAATGAGCAGTTCTTC; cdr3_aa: CASSLSGGNLNNEQFF
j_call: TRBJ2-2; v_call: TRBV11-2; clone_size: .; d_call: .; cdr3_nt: TGTGCCAGCAGCATGGTACTCAGCATCGGGGAGCTGTTTTTT; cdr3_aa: CASSMVLSIGELFF
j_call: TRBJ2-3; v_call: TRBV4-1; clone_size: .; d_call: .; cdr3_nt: TGCGCCAGCAGCCAACTCCCCGGACATCCTAACACAGATACACAGTATTTT; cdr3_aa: CASSQLPGHPNTDTQYF
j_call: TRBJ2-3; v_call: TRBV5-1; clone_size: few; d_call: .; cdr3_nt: TGCGCCAGCAGCTTCCGGGAAGGAGCAGATACGCAGTATTTT; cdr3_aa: CASSFREGADTQYF
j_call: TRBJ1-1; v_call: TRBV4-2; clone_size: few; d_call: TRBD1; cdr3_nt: TGTGCCAGCAGCCAAGATCCCGGACAGGGCGAAGCTTTCTTT; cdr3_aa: CASSQDPGQGEAFF
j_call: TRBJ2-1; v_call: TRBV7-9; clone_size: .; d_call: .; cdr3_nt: TGTGCCAGCAGCCTCCCGGGCTCGAGGGAGCACTTCTTC; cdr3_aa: CASSLPGSREHFF
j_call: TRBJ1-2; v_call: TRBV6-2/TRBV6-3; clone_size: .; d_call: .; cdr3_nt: TGTGTCAGCAGTTACTCGGGAACAGCTTTCTATGGCTACACCTTC; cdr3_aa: CVSSYSGTAFYGYTF
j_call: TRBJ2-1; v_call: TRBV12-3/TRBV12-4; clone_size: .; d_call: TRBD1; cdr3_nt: TGTGCCAGCAGTCCGGGACAGTACGATGGGCAGTTCTTC; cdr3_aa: CASSPGQYDGQFF
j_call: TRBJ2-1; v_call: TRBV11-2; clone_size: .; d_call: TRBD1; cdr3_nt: TGTACCAGCTGCTTAGGGCCAGGGGGAACCTACAATGGGCAGTTCTTC; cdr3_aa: CTSCLGPGGTYNGQFF
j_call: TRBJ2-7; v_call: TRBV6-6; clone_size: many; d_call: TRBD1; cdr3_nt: TGTGCCAGCAGTCGGACAGGGGGGGACGAGCAGTACTTC; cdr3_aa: CASSRTGGDEQYF
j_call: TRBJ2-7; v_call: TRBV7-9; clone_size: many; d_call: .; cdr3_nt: TGTGCCAGCAGCTTAGCGCGGGTCGTGACTCCCGACCACCCTTACGAGCAGTACTTC; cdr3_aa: CASSLARVVTPDHPYEQYF
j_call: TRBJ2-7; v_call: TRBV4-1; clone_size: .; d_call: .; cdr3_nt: TGCGCCAGCGGCCAAGAGAGACCCTACCACGAGCAATACTTC; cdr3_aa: CASGQERPYHEQYF
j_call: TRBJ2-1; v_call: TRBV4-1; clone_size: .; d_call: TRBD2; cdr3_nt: TGCGCCAGCAGCCAACTTATGGCCCAGCGGGAGGACCTGAACAATGAGCAGTTTTTC; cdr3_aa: CASSQLMAQREDLNNEQFF
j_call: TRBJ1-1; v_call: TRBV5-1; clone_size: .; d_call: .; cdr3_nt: TGCGCCAGCAGCTTGTCACGACCGACCAACACTGAAGCTTTCTTT; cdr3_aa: CASSLSRPTNTEAFF
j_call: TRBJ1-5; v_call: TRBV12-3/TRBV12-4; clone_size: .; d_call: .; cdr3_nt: TGTGCCAGCAGTTCTGGCGGTAGCAATCAGCCCCAGCATTTT; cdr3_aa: CASSSGGSNQPQHF
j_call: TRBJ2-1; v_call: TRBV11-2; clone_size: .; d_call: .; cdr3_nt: TGTACCAGCAACTGGGTCCGGGGAAGGAATGAGCAGTTCTTC; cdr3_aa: CTSNWVRGRNEQFF
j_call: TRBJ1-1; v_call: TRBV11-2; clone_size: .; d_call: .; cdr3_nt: TGTACCAGCAGCTTATCCCGGACTAACACTGAAGCTTCCTTT; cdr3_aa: CTSSLSRTNTEASF
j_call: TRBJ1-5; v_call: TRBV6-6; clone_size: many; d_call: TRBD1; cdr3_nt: TGTGCCAGCAGGCCGACAGGGACTAGCAATCAGCCCCAGCATTTT; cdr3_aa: CASRPTGTSNQPQHF
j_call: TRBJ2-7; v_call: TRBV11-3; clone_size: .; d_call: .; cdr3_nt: TGTGCCAGCAGCTTATCCGGCGGAATTTACAAGCAGTACTTC; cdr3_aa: CASSLSGGIYKQYF
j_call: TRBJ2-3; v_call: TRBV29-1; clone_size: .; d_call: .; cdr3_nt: TGCAACGTTGAAGGGCCAGTGGGGGCTAGCACAGATACGCAGTATTTT; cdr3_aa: CNVEGPVGASTDTQYF
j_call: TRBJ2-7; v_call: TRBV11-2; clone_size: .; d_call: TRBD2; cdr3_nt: TGTGTCAGCAGCTTATCTCTAGCGGGAGGGCCGGGGCTTACTTATGAGCAGTACTTC; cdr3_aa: CVSSLSLAGGPGLTYEQYF
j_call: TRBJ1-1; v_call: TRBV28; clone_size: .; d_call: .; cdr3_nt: TGTGCCAGCACCTTAGGTTCCGGCGCAGAAGCTTTCTTT; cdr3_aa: CASTLGSGAEAFF
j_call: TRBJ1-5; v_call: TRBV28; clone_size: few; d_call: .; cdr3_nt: TGTGCCAGCAGTTTTCGACCTAGCAATCAGCCCCAGCATTTT; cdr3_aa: CASSFRPSNQPQHF
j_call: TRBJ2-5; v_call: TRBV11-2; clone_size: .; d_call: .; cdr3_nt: TGTGCCAGCAGCTTAGTGTCGGGAGCCCTCCAAGATACCCAGTATTTC; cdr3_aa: CASSLVSGALQDTQYF
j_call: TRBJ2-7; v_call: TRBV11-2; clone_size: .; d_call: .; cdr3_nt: TGTGCCAGCAGCTTAGGGGCCTACGAACACTACTTC; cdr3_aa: CASSLGAYEHYF
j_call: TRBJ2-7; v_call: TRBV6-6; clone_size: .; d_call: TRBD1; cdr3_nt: TGTGCCAGCAGTTACTCGTATGGACAGGGGACAAACTACGAGCAGTACTTC; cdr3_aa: CASSYSYGQGTNYEQYF
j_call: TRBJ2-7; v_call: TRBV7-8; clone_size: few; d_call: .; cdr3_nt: TGTGCCAGCAGCTTCAGACAACGGGCAGTCGACGAGCAGTACTTC; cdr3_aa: CASSFRQRAVDEQYF